This T cell receptor (beta chain) was observed in a study of shared clonotypes between healthy human individuals. Data came from immunoSEQ multiplex PCR; TCRdb stores just in-frame clones and leaves some out. Counted here are around 1.9 million clones, about 93% occurring once; the ten biggest clones make up 1.5% to 2%. This CDR3 spans 16 amino acids. The junction had 10 bases not matched to a gene; V was cut back by 3 bases and J by 8 bases. Germline V gene lookup returns CDR1 MNHEY and CDR2 SMNVEV (reference sequence). Selected positively for CCR7 and CD45RO-negative, naive CD8 cells excluded terminally differentiated effector memory CD45RA+ cells.

The sample consisted of naive CD8+ T cells from PBMCs. The V gene is TRBV27, the J gene TRBJ2-1, with TRBD2 matching 10 bases. This sequence was found in a man aged 18 to 29 in good health. Some clones in this sample may be carry-over from other donors' samples. The CDR3: CASSFLSGRALYEQFF. The CDR3 nucleotides are TGTGCCAGCAGTTTTCTCAGCGGGAGGGCTCTTTATGAGCAGTTCTTC.